This T cell receptor beta chain was recorded in a study of vaccination and CD4 T cells after COVID-19. Treatment denoted: roughly ten-day PBMC culture with coronavirus spike peptide pools or control peptides (ViraFEST assay). Culture of 1.9 million or so PBMCs per well took place with 7.5 to 10 IU/ml IL-2 and 8.5 to 10 ug/ml peptide pools. As to this clonotype: Its specificity is not known.

Per germline, CDR1 MNHNS and CDR2 SASEGT. J gave up 2 bases and V 3 bases, and 6 bases lay outside the gene matches. CDR3 length: 15 residues. The Oncomine TCR Beta short-read assay was applied to DNA of cultured CD4+ T cells. TCRdb independently ran MiXCR on the PCR reads; one entry per CDR3 protein. The data hold more than 15,000 distinct CDR3 sequences, with around 38% observed a single time. The V call is TRBV6-1, the J call TRBJ2-5; TRBD1 agrees at 7 bases. Specimen: CD4+ T cells from blood, cultured in vitro, collected before SARS-CoV-2 vaccination. This clonotype was sampled from a human donor who received a COVID-19 vaccine. In DNA, the CDR3 is TGTGCCAGCAGTGATCTAACAGGGGTTCAAGAGACCCAGTACTTC. This translates into CASSDLTGVQETQYF.